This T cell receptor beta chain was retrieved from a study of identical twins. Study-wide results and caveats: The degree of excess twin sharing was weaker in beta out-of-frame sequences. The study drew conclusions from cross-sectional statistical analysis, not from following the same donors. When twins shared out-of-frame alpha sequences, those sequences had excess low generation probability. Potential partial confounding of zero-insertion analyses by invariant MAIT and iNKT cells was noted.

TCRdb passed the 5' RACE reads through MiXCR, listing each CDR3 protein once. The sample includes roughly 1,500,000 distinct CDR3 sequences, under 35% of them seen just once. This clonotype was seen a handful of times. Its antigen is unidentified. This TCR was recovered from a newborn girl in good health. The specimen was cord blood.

The CDR3 loop reads CAIFPGASPYEQYF. The CDR3 nucleotides are TGTGCCATCTTCCCAGGGGCCTCCCCCTACGAGCAGTACTTC. The chain has TRBV6-1 and TRBJ2-7; tentatively, D is TRBD1 (6 bases). V was cut by 10 bases and J by 2 bases, with 18 bases left in between. Germline CDR1 is MNHNS and CDR2 is SASEGT. This CDR3 has 14 residues.